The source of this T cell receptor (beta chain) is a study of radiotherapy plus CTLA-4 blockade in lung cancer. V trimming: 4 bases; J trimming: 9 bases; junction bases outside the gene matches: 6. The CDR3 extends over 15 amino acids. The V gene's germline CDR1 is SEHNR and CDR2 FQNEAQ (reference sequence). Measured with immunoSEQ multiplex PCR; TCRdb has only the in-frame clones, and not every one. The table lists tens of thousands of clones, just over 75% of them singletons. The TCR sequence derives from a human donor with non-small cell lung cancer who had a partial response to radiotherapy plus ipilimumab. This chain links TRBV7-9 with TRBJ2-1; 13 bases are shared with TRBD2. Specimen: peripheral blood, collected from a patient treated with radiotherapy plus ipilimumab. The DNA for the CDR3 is TGTGCCAGCAGCTCCACTAGCGGGGGGGCGAGTGAGCAGTTCTTC. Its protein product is CASSSTSGGASEQFF.